The 17 T cell receptor beta chains reported below all come from one sample, sequenced in a study of blood T cell repertoires in COVID-19. The table came from immunoSEQ multiplex PCR; TCRdb's copy has only in-frame clones and leaves some out. Here the sample spans under 250,000 clones, 70% to 85% being singletons. Sequenced sample: PBMCs or T cells enriched from blood (not recorded which). Every receptor here comes from a man aged 55 to 70 who had recovered from COVID-19.

This clone was counted once. The rearrangement joins TRBV11-3 to TRBJ1-6; TRBD1 matches at 9 bases. Germline V CDR1 and CDR2: SGHNT, YENEEA. The CDR3 consists of 15 residues. Trimming removed 1 base from V and 7 bases from J; junction bases left unmatched: 2. The CDR3 region is CASSLAGTGNSPLHF. For the CDR3, the DNA is TGTGCCAGCAGCTTAGCAGGGACAGGGAATTCACCCCTCCACTTT. The entire variable domain, with the rest obtained from reference TRBV11-3 and TRBJ1-6, is as follows: EAGVVQSPRYKIIEKKQPVAFWCNPISGHNTLYWYLQNLGQGPELLIRYENEEAVDDSQLPKDRFSAERLKGVDSTLKIQPAELGDSAVYLCASSLAGTGNSPLHFGNGTRLTVT.

The V gene is TRBV7-2, the J gene TRBJ2-2, with D unresolved. Germline values: CDR1 SGHTA, CDR2 FQGNSA. Between the trimmed V and J ends, which lost 6 bases and 2 bases, there was a span of 7 bases. The CDR3 is 13 amino acids. The CDR3 DNA reads as TGTGCCAGCAGGTCTCCCAACACCGGGGAGCTGTTTTTT. It yields the protein CASRSPNTGELFF.

In this sample, this clone turned up a few times. The chain employs TRBV29-1 and TRBJ2-2; TRBD2 aligns across 9 bases. Germline CDR1 reads SQVTM; CDR2 reads ANQGSEA. This CDR3 is built from 15 residues. The V gene end was trimmed by 6 bases and the J gene end by 4 bases; junction bases not matched to a gene: 9. This CDR3 is CSVRAGGTGTGELFF. Written as DNA, the CDR3 is TGCAGCGTGAGAGCGGGGGGCACGGGCACCGGGGAGCTGTTTTTT.

This chain links TRBV19 with TRBJ1-1; tentative D call: TRBD1 (6 bases). The CDR3 spans 15 residues. V lost 5 bases and J 3 bases, leaving 16 bases between the germline ends. Germline CDR1 is LNHDA and CDR2 is SQIVND (reference sequence). The CDR3 loop is CASSPLQGGYTEAFF. In DNA form, the CDR3 reads TGTGCCAGTAGTCCTCTACAGGGTGGGTACACTGAAGCTTTCTTT.

V and J are TRBV7-2 and TRBJ1-1; weak D call: TRBD1 (6 bases). Trimming took off 5 bases at V and 9 bases at J, with 16 bases between the two ends. From germline, CDR1 is SGHTA and CDR2 FQGNSA. The CDR3 consists of 13 residues. CDR3 sequence: CASSAPPGQKAFF. The DNA of the CDR3 is TGTGCCAGCAGCGCCCCCCCGGGACAAAAAGCTTTCTTT.

The chain uses TRBV7-8 and TRBJ1-1; 9 nucleotides match TRBD1. Germline CDR1 and CDR2: SGHVS and FQNEAQ. V dropped 5 bases and J dropped 4; count of bases not matched to a gene: 14. The CDR3 totals 17 residues. CDR3 DNA sequence: TGTGCCAGCAGCCCCCGTACCCTACAGGGGGCGCGCACTGAAGCTTTCTTT. This sequence encodes CASSPRTLQGARTEAFF.

The chain joins TRBV24-1 to TRBJ1-2; D is unclear. CDR3 size: 13 residues. V shed 3 bases and J shed 8 bases, with 12 bases lying between them. CDR1 KGHDR and CDR2 SFDVKD come from the germline V gene. The CDR3 loop is CATSDLDFGGYTF. CDR3 in DNA: TGTGCCACCAGTGATCTAGATTTTGGGGGCTACACCTTC.

This clone has only one observation. This chain connects TRBV18 to TRBJ1-3; possibly TRBD1 for D (5 bases). Germline V gene lookup returns CDR1 KGHSH and CDR2 LQKENI. V lost 3 bases, J lost 2 bases, and 11 bases lay in between. This CDR3 spans 15 amino acids. This chain's CDR3 is CASSPAMGPGNTIYF. CDR3 DNA: TGTGCCAGCTCACCCGCCATGGGGCCTGGAAACACCATATATTTT.

The V and J genes are TRBV7-2 and TRBJ2-3; tentative D call: TRBD2 (6 bases). The CDR3 runs 13 residues. Germline lookup yields CDR1 SGHTA and CDR2 FQGNSA. V was clipped by 5 bases and J by 5 bases, with 11 bases between them. The CDR3 spells CASSVTSRDTQYF. DNA of the CDR3: TGTGCCAGCAGCGTAACTAGCCGAGATACGCAGTATTTT.

The chain uses TRBV30 and TRBJ1-6; a possible D gene is TRBD1 (5 bases). CDR1 and CDR2 (germline): GTSNPN, SVGIG (reference sequence). The CDR3 length is 12 residues. With 5 bases removed from V and 6 bases from J, the gap between germline ends came to 8 bases. The CDR3, as DNA: TGTGCCTGGCAAGGGGCTAATTCACCCCTCCACTTT. Amino acids: CAWQGANSPLHF.

The chain joins TRBV12-3 or TRBV12-4 to TRBJ1-1; D not resolved. Trimming pared 3 bases from V and 6 bases from J, leaving 11 bases between. The CDR3 loop spans 13 amino acids. The CDR3 DNA sequence: TGTGCCAGCAGTTTTGGAGGAAGCTCTGAAGCTTTCTTT. Translated: CASSFGGSSEAFF.

This chain uses TRBV3-1 (or the pseudogene TRBV3-2) with TRBJ2-7; the D is unclear. Trimming shortened V by 0 bases and J by 3 bases, and 9 bases separated the two germline ends. This CDR3 has 14 amino acids. Germline CDR1 is LGHDT and CDR2 is YNNKEL (reference sequence). The CDR3 bases are TGTGCCAGCAGCCAAGACCCTAGTAACTACGAGCAGTACTTC. Translation: CASSQDPSNYEQYF.

This chain connects TRBV10-3 to TRBJ1-1; 10 bases agree with TRBD1. Germline values: CDR1 ENHRY, CDR2 SYGVKD. The V segment lost 10 bases and the J segment 3 bases; nucleotides outside the gene matches: 8. The CDR3 consists of 14 residues. The CDR3: CATKPGTGDTEAFF. CDR3 DNA sequence: TGTGCCACCAAACCCGGGACAGGGGACACTGAAGCTTTCTTT.

Remarks on this clone: Other DNA sequences in the sample encode the same CDR3. The chain links TRBV7-9 to TRBJ1-5; possible D gene TRBD1, 5 bases. V gave up 5 bases and J gave up 4 bases, with 9 bases separating them. Per germline, CDR1 SEHNR and CDR2 FQNEAQ (reference sequence). This CDR3 is 13 amino acids long. Here the CDR3 reads CASSPSGNQPQHF. For the CDR3, the DNA is TGTGCCAGCAGCCCGTCAGGGAATCAGCCCCAGCATTTT. The entire variable domain, with the rest obtained from reference TRBV7-9 and TRBJ1-5, is as follows: DTGVSQNPRHKITKRGQNVTFRCDPISEHNRLYWYRQTLGQGPEFLTYFQNEAQLEKSRLLSDRFSAERPKGSFSTLEIQRTEQGDSAMYLCASSPSGNQPQHFGDGTRLSIL.

The CDR3 loop is CASSLGPTGVGNTEAFF. CDR3 sequence (DNA): TGCGCCAGCAGCTTGGGGCCTACAGGGGTCGGGAACACTGAAGCTTTCTTT. The chain employs TRBV5-1 and TRBJ1-1; TRBD1 aligns across 7 bases. J was trimmed by 1 base and V by 0 bases; bases with no gene match: 9. The germline CDR1 and CDR2 sequences are SGHRS and YFSETQ. The CDR3 spans 17 residues.

V is TRBV18 and J is TRBJ1-1, with D possibly being TRBD1 (6 bases). Trimming cost V 2 bases and J 1 base, with 11 bases left between them. Germline values: CDR1 KGHSH, CDR2 LQKENI. The CDR3 runs 15 residues. CDR3 protein: CASSPGRDKNTEAFF. The DNA for the CDR3 is TGTGCCAGCTCACCAGGTAGGGACAAGAACACTGAAGCTTTCTTT.

The chain employs TRBV25-1 and TRBJ1-2; D remains unclear. V was pared by 1 base and J by 5 bases, with 5 bases between. The germline V gene encodes CDR1 MGHDK and CDR2 SYGVNS. The CDR3 spans 12 residues. The DNA of the CDR3 is TGTGCCAGCAGTGAATTCCAGTATGGCTACACCTTC. Residues: CASSEFQYGYTF.